The sequence of this TCR beta chain was determined in a study of somatic mutations in cytotoxic T cells in rheumatoid arthritis. General study findings and limits: About an eighth of the roughly 65 patients had a largest CD8+ clone above 20% of CD8+ cells.

Per the original methods: The authors rarely found patient CD8+ clones larger than 1% matching published virus-specific TCRB sequences. This table comes from immunoSEQ multiplex PCR, and its TCRdb copy is limited to in-frame clones, with some not included. The DNA gave D and trimming, while V, J and clone size come from that table. The sample includes about 19,000 clones, approximately 78% seen only once; the top ten take around 15%. Per germline, CDR1 SGDLS and CDR2 YYNGEE. CDR3 length: 14 amino acids. V lost 0 bases and J lost 5, with 12 bases in between. Isolating CD4+ and CD8+ cells involved positive magnetic bead selection on an AutoMACS. Their purity was then checked by flow cytometry. With respect to this clone: Antigen unknown.

The chain employs TRBV9 and TRBJ2-7; D tentatively reads TRBD1 or TRBD2 (5 bases each). Input material: CD8+ T cells sorted from blood. The clonotype originates from an adult with rheumatoid arthritis. This CDR3 reads CASSVVWGSHEQYF. The DNA for the CDR3 is TGTGCCAGCAGCGTAGTCTGGGGGAGCCACGAGCAGTACTTC.